These 15 T cell receptor beta chains originate from one sample sequenced in a study of Ad26.COV2.S vaccination and SARS-CoV-2 variants. Measured with immunoSEQ multiplex PCR; TCRdb has only the in-frame clones, and not every one. The sample has approximately 360,000 clones, approximately 83% seen once; the top ten hold approximately 7%. Treatment in this sample: about 20 received Ad26.COV2.S at low or high dose, single or two shots; roughly 5 received placebo; per-sample allocation not given. On day 63 after the first injection, vaccine and placebo recipients gave samples. Material: peripheral blood, obtained in a trial of Ad26.COV2.S vaccine versus placebo. The source of these receptors is a person aged 18-65 years who received the Ad26.COV2.S COVID-19 vaccine or a placebo.

The chain recombines TRBV7-9 with TRBJ2-5; no reliable D call. V gave up 5 bases and J gave up 3 bases, with 13 bases separating them. CDR1 and CDR2 from the germline V gene are SEHNR and FQNEAQ (reference sequence). This CDR3 is built from 14 residues. CDR3 in DNA: TGTGCCAGCAGCGCCTGGTCTCATAAAGAGACCCAGTACTTC. Protein product: CASSAWSHKETQYF.

This clone was picked up a small number of times. The chain couples TRBV5-1 to TRBJ2-1, with 9 bases lining up with TRBD2. V lost 3 bases to trimming and J lost 4 bases; unmatched junction nucleotides: 5. Germline V gives CDR1 SGHRS, CDR2 YFSETQ. This CDR3 region has 15 residues. The CDR3 loop is CASSSSGVAYNEQFF. For the CDR3, the DNA is TGCGCCAGCAGCTCTAGCGGGGTTGCGTACAATGAGCAGTTCTTC.

The CDR3 loop is CASSDGKRSSYNEQFF. The CDR3 DNA sequence: TGTGCCAGCAGTGATGGGAAGCGGAGCTCCTACAATGAGCAGTTCTTC. V is TRBV2 and J is TRBJ2-1; maybe TRBD2 (5 bases). The CDR3 loop spans 16 amino acids. Germline CDR1 is SNHLY and CDR2 is FYNNEI. Trimming left V 3 bases short and J 0 bases short, with 12 bases between.

The chain employs TRBV6-5 and TRBJ2-7, with D perhaps matching TRBD2 (7 bases). The CDR3 runs to 15 residues. Deletions cut 6 bases from V and 7 bases from J, with 22 bases between. Per germline, CDR1 MNHEY and CDR2 SVGAGI. The DNA for the CDR3 is TGTGCCAGCAGGTTGGGGACTATGGGGGCAGCGGAGCAGTACTTC. Translation gives CASRLGTMGAAEQYF.

The chain is built from TRBV11-3 and TRBJ1-2, with a tentative D call TRBD1 (5 bases). The V gene's germline CDR1 is SGHNT and CDR2 YENEEA. The CDR3 sequence is 14 residues long. The V end was cut by 2 bases, the J end by 4 bases, with 11 bases between. CDR3 protein: CASSLRGEPYGYTF. DNA of the CDR3: TGTGCCAGCAGCTTAAGAGGGGAACCCTATGGCTACACCTTC.

This chain connects TRBV3-1 (or the pseudogene TRBV3-2) to TRBJ1-5, with D unresolved. The CDR3 loop spans 12 amino acids. V lost 2 bases and J lost 9, with 8 bases in between. Germline CDR1 reads LGHDT; CDR2 reads YNNKEL (reference sequence). CDR3 sequence: CASSQSVGPQHF. CDR3 bases: TGTGCCAGCAGCCAATCGGTAGGGCCCCAGCATTTT.

The V and J genes are TRBV4-2 and TRBJ2-2; D call uncertain. The germline V gene has CDR1 LGHNA and CDR2 YNFKEQ. With 1 base removed from V and 4 bases from J, the gap between germline ends came to 10 bases. This CDR3 has 15 amino acids. The CDR3 DNA follows: TGTGCCAGCAGCCAAGTCAAACACATCACCGGGGAGCTGTTTTTT. This sequence encodes CASSQVKHITGELFF.

The chain links TRBV7-9 to TRBJ2-3, with 9 bases matching TRBD1. This CDR3 is 15 amino acids long. The V and J ends lost 4 bases and 6 bases, in that order; junction bases with no gene match: 8. From germline, CDR1 is SEHNR and CDR2 FQNEAQ (reference sequence). CDR3 in amino acids: CASSWGTGSKDTQYF. The CDR3 region has the DNA TGTGCCAGCAGCTGGGGGACAGGGTCTAAGGATACGCAGTATTTT.

V gene TRBV6-5 combines with J gene TRBJ1-6, with D possibly TRBD1 on 5 matching bases. The CDR3 loop spans 16 amino acids. CDR1 and CDR2 from the germline V gene are MNHEY and SVGAGI. Trimming left V 0 bases short and J 10 bases short, with 16 bases between. In DNA form, the CDR3 reads TGTGCCAGCAGTTACTCGCGGGGGGAAGGGTGGTCACCCCTCCACTTT. Amino acid sequence: CASSYSRGEGWSPLHF.

This clone was seen a handful of times. This chain links TRBV30 with TRBJ1-6, with a tentative D call TRBD1 (6 bases). Trimming removed 0 bases from V and 7 bases from J, with 16 bases in between. The CDR3 sequence is 16 residues long. Germline lookup yields CDR1 GTSNPN and CDR2 SVGIG (reference sequence). The CDR3 protein is CAWSVAGGRRNSPLHF. The DNA of the CDR3 is TGTGCCTGGAGTGTAGCGGGGGGCAGGAGGAATTCACCCCTCCACTTT.

The chain has TRBV11-2 and TRBJ2-1, with 7 bases matching TRBD2. Germline lookup yields CDR1 SGHAT and CDR2 FQNNGV. After removal of 4 bases from V and 4 bases from J, the junction contained 7 bases not matched to a gene. The CDR3 is made up of 15 amino acids. The CDR3 spells CASSSLGGRYNEQFF. CDR3 nucleotides: TGTGCCAGCAGCTCCCTCGGCGGGAGATACAATGAGCAGTTCTTC.

The V call is TRBV6-2 or TRBV6-3, the J call TRBJ2-5, with D uncertain. The V end lost 4 bases, the J end lost 5 bases, and 17 bases lay between the germline ends. The CDR3 has 15 residues. The germline V gene encodes CDR1 MNHEY and CDR2 SVGEGT. CDR3 loop: CASSSSKGVRETQYF. The CDR3 DNA follows: TGTGCCAGCAGTTCCTCGAAGGGTGTGAGGGAGACCCAGTACTTC.

This sequence joins TRBV5-1 and TRBJ2-5; 13 nucleotides line up with TRBD2. V lost 4 bases to trimming and J lost 8 bases; unmatched junction nucleotides: 8. From germline, CDR1 is SGHRS and CDR2 YFSETQ. This CDR3 has 15 amino acids. The CDR3 DNA is TGCGCCAGCAGCAGTACTAGCGGGAGGGCCCAAACCCAGTACTTC. The encoded protein is CASSSTSGRAQTQYF.

This chain uses TRBV11-3 with TRBJ2-7, with D possibly TRBD1 on 6 matching bases. This CDR3 contains 14 residues. CDR1 is SGHNT, CDR2 YENEEA, per germline. Trimming took 5 bases from V and 0 from J, leaving 11 bases between them. The CDR3 loop is CASSITGISYEQYF. The CDR3 DNA is TGTGCCAGCAGCATAACAGGGATCTCCTACGAGCAGTACTTC.

The CDR3 coding sequence is TGCAGTGCTAGAGCAGGAAACACCATATATTTT. Translating gives CSARAGNTIYF. The J gene is TRBJ1-3, the V gene TRBV20-1; no clear D. The V end was cut by 1 base, the J end by 4 bases, with 2 bases between. The CDR3 runs 11 residues. Germline CDR1 is DFQATT and CDR2 is SNEGSKA (reference sequence).